This TCR beta chain emerged from a study of neoadjuvant nivolumab and ipilimumab in lung cancer. Study-wide background: Patients got nivolumab 3 mg/kg on days 1, 15 and 29; combination added ipilimumab 1 mg/kg day 1.

As to this clone: Its antigen is as yet unknown.

Assay: immunoSEQ multiplex PCR; the TCRdb copy retains only in-frame clones and omits some. The sample carries about 10,000 clones, around 80% recorded once. Between the trimmed V and J ends, which lost 6 bases and 0 bases, there was a span of 14 bases. CDR1 and CDR2 from the germline V gene are LNHDA and SQIVND (reference sequence). The CDR3 totals 15 residues. Study results and limitations: TCR clonality did not significantly correlate with pathologic tumor regression. Only two of four nivolumab-treated tumors gained richness and clonality by surgery. Resected-tumor TCR richness correlated positively with pretherapy blood richness.

V and J are TRBV19 and TRBJ1-1; no reliable D call. The sequenced sample was peripheral blood, obtained before neoadjuvant nivolumab, alone or with ipilimumab. The receptor comes from an adult with non-small cell lung cancer. The CDR3 loop is CASRKTVSMNTEAFF. Written as DNA, the CDR3 is TGTGCCAGTAGGAAAACAGTCTCCATGAACACTGAAGCTTTCTTT.